This T cell receptor beta chain stems from a study of blood T cell repertoires in COVID-19. About the research overall: PBMCs, B-cell-depleted T cells, or T cells provided the cDNA or gDNA that made up the material.

The protocol was immunoSEQ multiplex PCR, while the TCRdb copy is restricted to in-frame clones and leaves out a portion. Among some 140,000 clones listed, almost 80% were seen once. The V gene end was trimmed by 4 bases and the J gene end by 10 bases; junction bases not matched to a gene: 13. The CDR3 loop spans 16 amino acids. Germline V gene lookup returns CDR1 SGDLS and CDR2 YYNGEE. This chain joins TRBV9 and TRBJ2-1, with 11 nucleotides matching TRBD2. The sequence came from a man between 60 and 70 years old who had recovered from COVID-19. Sequenced input: peripheral blood. The DNA for the CDR3 is TGTGCCAGCAGCAATCTCCTAGCGGGGGGACCCACGGAGCAGTTCTTC. The encoded protein is CASSNLLAGGPTEQFF.